This TCR beta chain comes out of a study of blood T cell repertoires in COVID-19. Study summary: Material from acute and convalescent COVID-19 was sourced from the United States, Italy and Spain. Sample material is recorded as cDNA or gDNA derived from T cells, B-cell-depleted T cells, or PBMCs.

Methods used by the authors: It was from reference gene primer amplification that nucleated cell counts were estimated. The method was immunoSEQ multiplex PCR; TCRdb's version includes in-frame clones alone and lacks a portion of them. That table furnishes V, J and clone size, whereas the DNA furnished D and trimming. The data show over 120,000 clones, around nine tenths seen once. The source is a woman aged 50 to 60 with active or convalescent COVID-19. Source material: peripheral blood.

The CDR3 DNA reads as TGTGCCAGCAGCGTAAGCCCCGATGTGAACACTGAAGCTTTCTTT. This codes for CASSVSPDVNTEAFF. The rearrangement uses TRBV9 and TRBJ1-1; D gene uncertain. Germline V gene data show CDR1 as SGDLS and CDR2 as YYNGEE. The V end was cut by 1 base, the J end by 0 bases, with 10 bases between. CDR3 length equals 15 residues. Full variable domain (rest looked up from reference TRBV9 and TRBJ1-1): DSGVTQTPKHLITATGQRVTLRCSPRSGDLSVYWYQQSLDQGLQFLIQYYNGEERAKGNILERFSAQQFPDLHSELNLSSLELGDSALYFCASSVSPDVNTEAFFGQGTRLTVV.